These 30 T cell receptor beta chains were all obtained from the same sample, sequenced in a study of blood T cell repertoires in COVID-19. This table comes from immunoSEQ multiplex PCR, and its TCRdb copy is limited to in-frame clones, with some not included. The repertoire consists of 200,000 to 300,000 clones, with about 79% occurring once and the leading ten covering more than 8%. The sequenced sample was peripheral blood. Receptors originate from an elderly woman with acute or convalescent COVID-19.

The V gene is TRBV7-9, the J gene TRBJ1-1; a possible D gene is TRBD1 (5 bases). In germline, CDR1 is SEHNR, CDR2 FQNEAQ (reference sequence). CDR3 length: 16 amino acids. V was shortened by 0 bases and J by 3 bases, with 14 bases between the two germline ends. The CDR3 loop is CASSLAKEAGYTEAFF. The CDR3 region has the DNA TGTGCCAGCAGCTTAGCTAAAGAAGCAGGGTACACTGAAGCTTTCTTT. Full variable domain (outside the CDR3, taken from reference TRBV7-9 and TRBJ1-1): DTGVSQNPRHKITKRGQNVTFRCDPISEHNRLYWYRQTLGQGPEFLTYFQNEAQLEKSRLLSDRFSAERPKGSFSTLEIQRTEQGDSAMYLCASSLAKEAGYTEAFFGQGTRLTVV.

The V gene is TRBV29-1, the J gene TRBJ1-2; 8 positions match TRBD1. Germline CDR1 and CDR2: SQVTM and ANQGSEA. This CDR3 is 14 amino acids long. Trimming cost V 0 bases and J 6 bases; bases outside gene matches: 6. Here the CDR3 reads CSVEDLPGGDGYTF. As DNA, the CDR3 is TGCAGCGTTGAAGATCTTCCAGGGGGCGATGGCTACACCTTC.

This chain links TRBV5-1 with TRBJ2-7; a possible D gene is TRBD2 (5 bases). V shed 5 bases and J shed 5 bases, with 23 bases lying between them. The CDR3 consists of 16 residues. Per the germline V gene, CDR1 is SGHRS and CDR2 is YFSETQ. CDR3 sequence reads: CASSRAPTGLKNEQYF. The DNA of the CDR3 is TGCGCCAGCAGTAGAGCCCCGACCGGACTGAAGAACGAGCAGTACTTC.

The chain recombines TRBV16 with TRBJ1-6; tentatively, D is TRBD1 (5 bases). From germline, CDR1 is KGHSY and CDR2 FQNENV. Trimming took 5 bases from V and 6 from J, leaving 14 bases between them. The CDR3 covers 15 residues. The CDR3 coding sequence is TGTGCCAGCAGCGCCAACGGGGGGTCTAATTCACCCCTCCACTTT. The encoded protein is CASSANGGSNSPLHF.

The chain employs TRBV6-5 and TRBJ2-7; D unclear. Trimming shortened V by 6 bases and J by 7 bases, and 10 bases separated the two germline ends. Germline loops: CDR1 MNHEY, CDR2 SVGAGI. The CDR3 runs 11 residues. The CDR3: CASRGFGEQYF. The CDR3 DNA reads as TGTGCCAGCAGGGGTTTCGGGGAGCAGTACTTC.

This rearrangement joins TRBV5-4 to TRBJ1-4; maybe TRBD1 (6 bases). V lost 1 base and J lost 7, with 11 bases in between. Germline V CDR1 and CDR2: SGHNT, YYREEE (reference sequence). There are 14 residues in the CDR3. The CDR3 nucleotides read TGTGCCAGCAGCTTGCAAGGGGGTGGTGAAAAACTGTTTTTT. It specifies CASSLQGGGEKLFF.

CDR3 protein: CASTAGTGARSPLHF. The CDR3, as DNA: TGTGCCAGTACTGCGGGTACAGGGGCTCGGTCACCCCTCCACTTT. V and J are TRBV19 and TRBJ1-6; 7 bases match TRBD1. Germline CDR1 LNHDA, CDR2 SQIVND (reference sequence). V trimming: 7 bases; J trimming: 10 bases; junction bases outside the gene matches: 13. This CDR3 contains 15 residues.

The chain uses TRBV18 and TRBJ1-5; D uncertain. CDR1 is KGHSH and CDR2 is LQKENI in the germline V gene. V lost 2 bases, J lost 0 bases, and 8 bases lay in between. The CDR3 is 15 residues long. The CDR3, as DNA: TGTGCCAGCTCACCAGGGCAAAATAGCAATCAGCCCCAGCATTTT. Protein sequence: CASSPGQNSNQPQHF.

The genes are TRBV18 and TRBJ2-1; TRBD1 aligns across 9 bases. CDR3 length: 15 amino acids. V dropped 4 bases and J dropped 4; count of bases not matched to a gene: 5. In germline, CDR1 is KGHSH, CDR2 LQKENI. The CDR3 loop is CASSLLTGGYNEQFF. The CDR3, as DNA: TGTGCCAGCTCACTTCTGACAGGGGGTTACAATGAGCAGTTCTTC.

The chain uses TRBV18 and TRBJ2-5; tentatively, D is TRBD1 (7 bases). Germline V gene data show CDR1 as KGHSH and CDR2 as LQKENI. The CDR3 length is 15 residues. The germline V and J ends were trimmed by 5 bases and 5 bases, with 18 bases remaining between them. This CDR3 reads CASSAKQGTGETQYF. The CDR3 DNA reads TGTGCCAGCTCAGCAAAACAGGGGACTGGGGAGACCCAGTACTTC.

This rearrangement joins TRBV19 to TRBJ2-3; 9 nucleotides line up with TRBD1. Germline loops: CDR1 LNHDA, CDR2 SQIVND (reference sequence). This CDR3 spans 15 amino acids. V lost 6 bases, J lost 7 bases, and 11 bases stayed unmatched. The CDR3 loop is CASRAPGQGSNTQYF. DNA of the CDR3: TGTGCCAGTAGAGCTCCGGGACAGGGATCGAATACGCAGTATTTT.

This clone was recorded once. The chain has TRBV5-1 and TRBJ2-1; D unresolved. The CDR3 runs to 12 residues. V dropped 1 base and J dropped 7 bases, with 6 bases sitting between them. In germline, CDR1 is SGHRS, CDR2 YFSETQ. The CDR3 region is CASSLNRNEQFF. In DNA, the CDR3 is TGCGCCAGCAGCTTGAATCGGAATGAGCAGTTCTTC.

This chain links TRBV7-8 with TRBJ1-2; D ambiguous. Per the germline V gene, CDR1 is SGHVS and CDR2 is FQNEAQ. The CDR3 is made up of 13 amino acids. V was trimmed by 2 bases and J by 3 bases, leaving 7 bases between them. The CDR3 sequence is CASSLNSYYGYTF. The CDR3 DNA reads TGTGCCAGCAGCTTAAACAGTTACTATGGCTACACCTTC.

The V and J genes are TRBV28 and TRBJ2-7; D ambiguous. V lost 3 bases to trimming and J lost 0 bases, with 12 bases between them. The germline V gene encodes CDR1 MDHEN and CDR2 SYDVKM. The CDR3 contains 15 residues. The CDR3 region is CASSFAGYSSYEQYF. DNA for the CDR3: TGTGCCAGCAGTTTTGCCGGGTATAGCTCCTACGAGCAGTACTTC. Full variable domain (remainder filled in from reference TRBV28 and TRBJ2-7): DVKVTQSSRYLVKRTGEKVFLECVQDMDHENMFWYRQDPGLGLRLIYFSYDVKMKEKGDIPEGYSVSREKKERFSLILESASTNQTSMYLCASSFAGYSSYEQYFGPGTRLTVT.

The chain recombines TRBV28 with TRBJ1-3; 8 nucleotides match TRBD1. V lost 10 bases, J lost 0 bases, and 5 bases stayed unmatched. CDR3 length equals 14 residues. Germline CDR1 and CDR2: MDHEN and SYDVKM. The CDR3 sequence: CATRTGGSGNTIYF. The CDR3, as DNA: TGTGCCACAAGAACAGGGGGCTCTGGAAACACCATATATTTT.

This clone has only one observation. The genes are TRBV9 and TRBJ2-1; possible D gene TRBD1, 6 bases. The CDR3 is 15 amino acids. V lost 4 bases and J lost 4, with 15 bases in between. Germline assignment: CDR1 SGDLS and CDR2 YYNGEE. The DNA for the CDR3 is TGTGCCAGCAGCCCCCGACGGGGACAATACAATGAGCAGTTCTTC. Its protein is CASSPRRGQYNEQFF.

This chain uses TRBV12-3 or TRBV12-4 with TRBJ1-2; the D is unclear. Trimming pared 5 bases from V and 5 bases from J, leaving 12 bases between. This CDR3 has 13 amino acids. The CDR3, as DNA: TGTGCCAGCAGTCCACGGGTGGGTTATGGCTACACCTTC. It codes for CASSPRVGYGYTF.

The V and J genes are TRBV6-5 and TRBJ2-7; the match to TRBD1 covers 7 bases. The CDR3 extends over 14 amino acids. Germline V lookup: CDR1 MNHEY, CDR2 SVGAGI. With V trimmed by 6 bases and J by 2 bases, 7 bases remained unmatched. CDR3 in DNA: TGTGCCAGCAGAGGGACAGCGAGGACCTACGAGCAGTACTTC. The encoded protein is CASRGTARTYEQYF.

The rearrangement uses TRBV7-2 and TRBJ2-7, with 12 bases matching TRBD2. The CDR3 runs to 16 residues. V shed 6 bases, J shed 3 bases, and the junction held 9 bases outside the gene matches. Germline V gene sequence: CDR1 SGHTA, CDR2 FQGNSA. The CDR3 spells CASSSSGGALSYEQYF. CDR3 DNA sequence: TGTGCCAGCAGTTCTAGCGGGGGGGCCTTGAGCTACGAGCAGTACTTC. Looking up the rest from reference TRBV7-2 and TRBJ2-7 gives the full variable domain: GAGVSQSPSNKVTEKGKDVELRCDPISGHTALYWYRQSLGQGLEFLIYFQGNSAPDKSGLPSDRFSAERTGGSVSTLTIQRTQQEDSAVYLCASSSSGGALSYEQYFGPGTRLTVT.

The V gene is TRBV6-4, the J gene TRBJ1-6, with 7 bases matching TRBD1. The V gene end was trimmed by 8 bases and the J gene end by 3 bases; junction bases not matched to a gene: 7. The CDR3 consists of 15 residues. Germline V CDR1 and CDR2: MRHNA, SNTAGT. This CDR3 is CASSEQGSYNSPLHF. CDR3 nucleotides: TGTGCCAGCTCAGAACAGGGGAGCTATAATTCACCCCTCCACTTT.

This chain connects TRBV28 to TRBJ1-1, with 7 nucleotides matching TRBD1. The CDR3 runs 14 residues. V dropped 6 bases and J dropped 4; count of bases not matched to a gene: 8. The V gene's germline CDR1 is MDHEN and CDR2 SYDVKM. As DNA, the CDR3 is TGTGCCAGCAGACAGGGGTATTTTGGCACTGAAGCTTTCTTT. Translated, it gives CASRQGYFGTEAFF.

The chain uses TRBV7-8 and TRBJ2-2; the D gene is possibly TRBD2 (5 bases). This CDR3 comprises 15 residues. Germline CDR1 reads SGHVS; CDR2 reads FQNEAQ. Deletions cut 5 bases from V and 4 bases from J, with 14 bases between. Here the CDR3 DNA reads TGTGCCAGCAGCCGACGGGGTTTGGGCACCGGGGAGCTGTTTTTT. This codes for CASSRRGLGTGELFF.

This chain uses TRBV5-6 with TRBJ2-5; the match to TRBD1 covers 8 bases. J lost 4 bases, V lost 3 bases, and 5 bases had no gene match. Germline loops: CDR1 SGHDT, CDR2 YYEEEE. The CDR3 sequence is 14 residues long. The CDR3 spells CASSSPDRGETQYF. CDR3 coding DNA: TGTGCCAGCAGCTCGCCAGACAGGGGAGAGACCCAGTACTTC.

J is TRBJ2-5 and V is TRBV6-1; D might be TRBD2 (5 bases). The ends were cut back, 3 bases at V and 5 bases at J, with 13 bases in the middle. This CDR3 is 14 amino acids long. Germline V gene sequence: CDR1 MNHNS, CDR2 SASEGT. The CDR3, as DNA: TGTGCCAGCAGTGACAGATGGTCGGGGGAGACCCAGTACTTC. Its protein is CASSDRWSGETQYF.

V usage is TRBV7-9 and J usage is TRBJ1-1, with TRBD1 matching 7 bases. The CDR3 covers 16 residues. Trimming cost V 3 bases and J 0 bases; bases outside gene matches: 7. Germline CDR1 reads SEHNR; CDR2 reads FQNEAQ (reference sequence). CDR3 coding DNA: TGTGCCAGCAGCTTCCAGGGGGGCCGGATGAACACTGAAGCTTTCTTT. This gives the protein CASSFQGGRMNTEAFF.

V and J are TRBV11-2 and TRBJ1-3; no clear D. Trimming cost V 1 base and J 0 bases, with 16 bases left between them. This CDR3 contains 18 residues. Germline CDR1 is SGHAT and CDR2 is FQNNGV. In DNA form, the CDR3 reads TGTGCCAGCAGCTTAGGCAGGAGGTCAACCTTCTCTGGAAACACCATATATTTT. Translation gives CASSLGRRSTFSGNTIYF.

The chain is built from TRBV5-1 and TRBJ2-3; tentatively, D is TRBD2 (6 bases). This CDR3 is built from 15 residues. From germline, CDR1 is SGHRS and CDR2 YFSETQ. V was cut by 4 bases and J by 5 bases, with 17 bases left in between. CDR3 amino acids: CASSPGVGSGDTQYF. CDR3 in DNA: TGCGCCAGCAGCCCCGGCGTAGGTAGCGGAGATACGCAGTATTTT. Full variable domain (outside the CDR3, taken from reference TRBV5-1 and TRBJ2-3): KAGVTQTPRYLIKTRGQQVTLSCSPISGHRSVSWYQQTPGQGLQFLFEYFSETQRNKGNFPGRFSGRQFSNSRSEMNVSTLELGDSALYLCASSPGVGSGDTQYFGPGTRLTVL.

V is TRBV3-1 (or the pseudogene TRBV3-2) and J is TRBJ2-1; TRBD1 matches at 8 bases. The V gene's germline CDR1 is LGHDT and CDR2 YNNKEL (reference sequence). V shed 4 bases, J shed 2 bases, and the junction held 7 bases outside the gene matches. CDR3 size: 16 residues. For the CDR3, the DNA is TGTGCCAGCAGCCTCCTAGGCAGGGGGCCCTACAATGAGCAGTTCTTC. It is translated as CASSLLGRGPYNEQFF.

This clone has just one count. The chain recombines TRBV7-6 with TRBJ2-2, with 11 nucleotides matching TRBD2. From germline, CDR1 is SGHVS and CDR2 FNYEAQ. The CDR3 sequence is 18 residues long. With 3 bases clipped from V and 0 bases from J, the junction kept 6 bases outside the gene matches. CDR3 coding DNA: TGTGCCAGCAGCTTGGTCCATAGCGGGGGGGCGAACACCGGGGAGCTGTTTTTT. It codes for CASSLVHSGGANTGELFF.

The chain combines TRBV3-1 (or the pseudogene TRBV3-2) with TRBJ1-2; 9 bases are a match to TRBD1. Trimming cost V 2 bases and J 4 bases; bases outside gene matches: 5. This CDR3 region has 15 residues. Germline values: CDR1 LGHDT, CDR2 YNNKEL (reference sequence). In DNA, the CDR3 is TGTGCCAGCAGCCAACTCCGGGACAGGGTCTATGGCTACACCTTC. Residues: CASSQLRDRVYGYTF.